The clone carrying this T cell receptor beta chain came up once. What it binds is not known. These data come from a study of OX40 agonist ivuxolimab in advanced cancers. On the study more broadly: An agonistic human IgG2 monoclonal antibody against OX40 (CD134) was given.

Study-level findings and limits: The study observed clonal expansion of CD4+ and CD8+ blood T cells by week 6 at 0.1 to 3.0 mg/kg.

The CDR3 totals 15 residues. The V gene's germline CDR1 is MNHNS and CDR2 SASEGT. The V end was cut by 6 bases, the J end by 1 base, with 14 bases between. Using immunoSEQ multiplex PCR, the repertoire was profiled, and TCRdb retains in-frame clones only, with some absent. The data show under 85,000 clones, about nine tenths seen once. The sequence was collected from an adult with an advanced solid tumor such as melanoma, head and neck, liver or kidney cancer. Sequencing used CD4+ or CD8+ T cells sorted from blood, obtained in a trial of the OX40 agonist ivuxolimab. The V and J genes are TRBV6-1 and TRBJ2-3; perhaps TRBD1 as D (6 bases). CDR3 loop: CASSSNRVRTDTQYF. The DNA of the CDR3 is TGTGCCAGCAGCTCCAACAGGGTCCGCACAGATACGCAGTATTTT.